The 27 T cell receptor beta chains below were found in one sample sequenced in a study of metastatic and nonmetastatic thyroid tumors. No treatment of any kind had been given to any patient before thyroid surgery. MiXCR reprocessed the PCR reads for TCRdb. This sample has about 40,000 clones; 25% to 30% occur once, and the top ten carry 9.9%. Sample: blood. The source is a male donor with papillary thyroid cancer or a benign thyroid nodule (not recorded which). Some clones in this sample may be carry-over from other donors' samples.

In its sample, this clone was seen a few times. This may arise from a read error, as a much more abundant clone is one base away. This chain connects TRBV5-6 to TRBJ1-5, with D possibly TRBD1 on 5 matching bases. Per the germline V gene, CDR1 is SGHDT and CDR2 is YYEEEE. The length of the CDR3 is 13 residues. Trimming stripped 1 base from V and 4 bases from J, with 6 bases between. This chain's CDR3 is CASSLWGNQPQHF. The DNA of the CDR3 is TGTGCCAGCAGCTTGTGGGGGAATCAGCCCCAGCATTTT.

This clone was detected ten times or more. The rearrangement joins TRBV27 to TRBJ2-1; D is perhaps TRBD2 (6 bases). The CDR3 is made up of 14 amino acids. Germline-derived CDR1 and CDR2 are MNHEY and SMNVEV (reference sequence). V was shortened by 8 bases and J by 0 bases, with 11 bases between the two germline ends. For the CDR3, the DNA is TGTGCCAGCCGGGGCGGGAACTCCTACAATGAGCAGTTCTTC. Amino acids: CASRGGNSYNEQFF.

A remark on this clone: One end of the junction fails to match germline, which may point to a read error. V is TRBV7-3 and J is TRBJ1-2; D gene unclear. There are 14 residues in the CDR3. The V gene's germline CDR1 is SGHTA and CDR2 FQGTGA. This CDR3 is CASSLRCRTYGFTF. The CDR3 nucleotides are TGTGCCAGCAGCTTAAGATGCAGGACCTATGGCTTCACCTTC.

Ten or more counts support this clone. The CDR3 region has the DNA TGTGCCAGCAGCGTCCGACAGGGGGCCGATGGCTACACCTTC. Translating it yields CASSVRQGADGYTF. The chain couples TRBV9 to TRBJ1-2; 10 bases fit TRBD1. Unmatched junction bases numbered 4, after V lost 2 bases and J lost 6 bases. CDR1 SGDLS and CDR2 YYNGEE come from the germline V gene. The CDR3 sequence is 14 residues long.

This clone was recorded a few times. V usage is TRBV12-3 or TRBV12-4 and J usage is TRBJ2-1; D gene uncertain. V was cut by 7 bases and J by 4 bases, with 17 bases left in between. The CDR3 runs to 15 residues. CDR3 coding DNA: TGTGCCAGCACCATGAAGGTCAGCTCATACAATGAGCAGTTCTTC. Translating it yields CASTMKVSSYNEQFF.

This clone was seen ten or more times. Other DNA sequences in the same sample also yield this CDR3. The V call is TRBV6-1, the J call TRBJ1-1; 9 nucleotides align to TRBD1. The CDR3 sequence is 17 residues long. Germline V CDR1 and CDR2: MNHNS, SASEGT. With 7 bases clipped from V and 1 base from J, the junction kept 13 bases outside the gene matches. The CDR3 nucleotides read TGTGCCAGCACGAGAGGGACAGGGTCTATTGGGAACACTGAAGCTTTCTTT. Its protein is CASTRGTGSIGNTEAFF.

The chain joins TRBV28 to TRBJ1-1; D is perhaps TRBD1 (6 bases). The CDR3 is 15 residues long. Germline-derived CDR1 and CDR2 are MDHEN and SYDVKM. V was cut by 7 bases and J by 12 bases, with 27 bases left in between. CDR3 in amino acids: CASTSAQGRMTESFF. CDR3 bases: TGTGCCAGCACCTCAGCCCAGGGGAGAATGACCGAATCTTTCTTT.

In its sample, this clone was seen many times. The J gene is TRBJ2-7, the V gene TRBV3-1, with D uncertain. The CDR3 runs 13 residues. Germline values: CDR1 LGHDT, CDR2 YNNKEL (reference sequence). V was clipped by 0 bases and J by 4 bases, with 7 bases between them. The CDR3 is CASSQEAGYEQYF. The CDR3 DNA reads as TGTGCCAGCAGCCAAGAAGCAGGATACGAGCAGTACTTC.

The V gene is TRBV6-6, the J gene TRBJ1-3; D might be TRBD1 (6 bases). The CDR3 spans 14 residues. V was trimmed by 2 bases and J by 4 bases, leaving 9 bases between them. The germline V gene has CDR1 MNHNY and CDR2 SVGAGI (reference sequence). CDR3 loop: CASSYGGQGNTIYF. In DNA form, the CDR3 reads TGTGCCAGCAGTTACGGGGGGCAAGGAAACACCATATATTTT.

V gene TRBV28 combines with J gene TRBJ1-5; possibly TRBD1 for D (6 bases). V lost 7 bases and J 3 bases, leaving 19 bases between the germline ends. CDR1 MDHEN and CDR2 SYDVKM come from the germline V gene. CDR3 length: 16 amino acids. The CDR3 here is CASKVEGVQVNQPQHF. CDR3 DNA sequence: TGTGCCAGCAAAGTAGAGGGGGTGCAGGTCAATCAGCCCCAGCATTTT.

This clone has a single count. The chain has TRBV7-8 and TRBJ2-3; the match to TRBD1 covers 10 bases. V shed 5 bases and J 1 base; nucleotides not matched to a gene: 9. The germline gives CDR1 SGHVS, CDR2 FQNEAQ. The CDR3 loop spans 17 amino acids. DNA of the CDR3: TGTGCCAGCAGCCAAGGGGACAGGGGATCGGGCACAGATACGCAGTATTTT. Translated, it gives CASSQGDRGSGTDTQYF.

This clone was seen at least ten times. The genes are TRBV12-3 or TRBV12-4 and TRBJ1-2; 9 bases are shared with TRBD1. This CDR3 region has 14 residues. The V gene end was trimmed by 5 bases and the J gene end by 6 bases; junction bases not matched to a gene: 7. CDR3 residues: CASSPWGQGHGYTF. The CDR3 coding sequence is TGTGCCAGCAGTCCGTGGGGACAGGGCCATGGCTACACCTTC.

This clone was counted ten times or more. The chain carries TRBV4-1 and TRBJ2-5, with unresolved D. The germline CDR1 and CDR2 sequences are MGHRA and YSYEKL. The CDR3 contains 14 residues. Trimming stripped 0 bases from V and 7 bases from J, with 12 bases between. CDR3 protein: CASSQDRLGLTQYF. The CDR3 DNA reads as TGCGCCAGCAGCCAAGACCGCTTGGGGTTGACCCAGTACTTC.

This clone occurred a few times. V usage is TRBV6-2 or TRBV6-3 and J usage is TRBJ2-7, with D unresolved. The germline CDR1 and CDR2 sequences are MNHEY and SVGEGT. The CDR3 spans 13 residues. V was shortened by 4 bases and J by 0 bases, with 7 bases between the two germline ends. The CDR3 loop is CASSLGYSYEQYF. For the CDR3, the DNA is TGTGCCAGCAGTTTGGGCTACTCCTACGAGCAGTACTTC.

The rearrangement uses TRBV30 and TRBJ1-5, with TRBD1 matching over 7 bases. The CDR3 runs 13 residues. The germline V gene has CDR1 GTSNPN and CDR2 SVGIG (reference sequence). V was pared by 4 bases and J by 3 bases, with 3 bases of the junction left unmatched. CDR3 DNA sequence: TGTGCCTGGAACAGGGGTGACAATCAGCCCCAGCATTTT. Translation gives CAWNRGDNQPQHF.

The V call is TRBV5-6, the J call TRBJ2-7; D tentatively reads TRBD1 or TRBD2 (5 bases each). The CDR3 contains 17 residues. Germline V gene lookup returns CDR1 SGHDT and CDR2 YYEEEE. The ends were cut back, 4 bases at V and 2 bases at J, with 22 bases in the middle. CDR3 bases: TGTGCCAGCAGCACCGCCCCCATCCGTTGGGGGACCTACGAGCAGTACTTC. This codes for CASSTAPIRWGTYEQYF.

By sample fraction, this clone is medium-sized. The chain couples TRBV30 to TRBJ1-3; D call uncertain. Germline assignment: CDR1 GTSNPN and CDR2 SVGIG (reference sequence). Trimming took off 7 bases at V and 0 bases at J, with 13 bases between the two ends. The CDR3 loop spans 14 amino acids. CDR3 nucleotides: TGTGCCTTAAGTAGGGTGAGCTCTGGAAACACCATATATTTT. It yields the protein CALSRVSSGNTIYF.

This clone was picked up many times. The rearrangement links TRBV29-1 to TRBJ1-1; D is possibly TRBD1 (5 bases). Trimming left V 7 bases short and J 3 bases short, with 15 bases between. The germline V gene has CDR1 SQVTM and CDR2 ANQGSEA. The CDR3 covers 13 residues. CDR3 protein: CSAREGRDTEAFF. The CDR3 DNA sequence: TGCAGCGCCCGGGAGGGGAGGGACACTGAAGCTTTCTTT.

A remark on this clone: At one boundary the junction diverges from the germline segment, which might be a read error. The chain links TRBV7-6 to TRBJ1-1; D not resolved. The CDR3 consists of 12 residues. Germline values: CDR1 SGHVS, CDR2 FNYEAQ. CDR3: CASSLDIVEAFF. The CDR3 DNA follows: TGTGCAAGCAGCTTAGACATCGTTGAAGCTTTCTTT.

Many counts were recorded for this clone. The junction does not match germline at one end; this may be a read error. This sequence joins TRBV7-7 and TRBJ2-5, with 8 bases matching TRBD2. CDR1 SSHAT and CDR2 FNYEAQ come from the germline V gene (reference sequence). The CDR3 spans 13 residues. The CDR3 reads CASSWAGGETQYF. The CDR3 bases are TGTGCTAGCAGCTGGGCGGGAGGAGAGACCCAGTACTTC.

Notes on this clone: Given a much more abundant clone one base away, this may be a read error. V and J are TRBV20-1 and TRBJ2-1; unclear D gene. V was clipped by 2 bases and J by 8 bases, with 10 bases between them. Germline CDR1 and CDR2: DFQATT and SNEGSKA (reference sequence). CDR3 length: 12 amino acids. The CDR3, as DNA: TGCAGTGCTAGAAGGCAAGCCCATGAGCAGTTCTTC. The encoded protein is CSARRQAHEQFF.

This clone showed up many times. V and J are TRBV7-9 and TRBJ2-1; D may match TRBD1 or TRBD2 (6 bases each). This CDR3 comprises 14 residues. Germline V CDR1 and CDR2: SEHNR, FQNEAQ (reference sequence). Trimming stripped 2 bases from V and 9 bases from J, with 14 bases between. The CDR3: CASSLILRGGEQFF. CDR3 bases: TGTGCCAGCAGCTTAATACTCAGGGGAGGTGAGCAGTTCTTC.

This clone has only a few counts. This chain connects TRBV27 to TRBJ2-7; D is uncertain. V lost 2 bases and J 2 bases, leaving 13 bases between the germline ends. Per the germline V gene, CDR1 is MNHEY and CDR2 is SMNVEV (reference sequence). The CDR3 contains 15 residues. CDR3 residues: CASSLRSDGAYEQYF. The CDR3, as DNA: TGTGCCAGCAGTTTACGGTCGGACGGCGCCTACGAGCAGTACTTC.

CDR3 DNA: TGCAGTGCTAGAGATTCAGGGGGCAATCAGCCCCAGCATTTT. Its translation is CSARDSGGNQPQHF. The genes are TRBV20-1 and TRBJ1-5, with a weak D call TRBD1 (6 bases). The germline V and J ends were trimmed by 0 bases and 2 bases, with 8 bases remaining between them. CDR1 and CDR2 (germline): DFQATT, SNEGSKA (reference sequence). The length of the CDR3 is 14 residues.

In its sample, this clone was seen a few times. The CDR3 loop is CASSKDRGIYEQYF. For the CDR3, the DNA is TGTGCCAGCAGTAAGGACAGGGGGATCTACGAGCAGTACTTC. The V call is TRBV27, the J call TRBJ2-7; TRBD1 agrees at 10 bases. CDR3 length: 14 residues. V lost 5 bases to trimming and J lost 3 bases; unmatched junction nucleotides: 4. The germline V gene has CDR1 MNHEY and CDR2 SMNVEV (reference sequence).

Ten or more counts support this clone. The chain combines TRBV20-1 with TRBJ1-4, with unresolved D. CDR1 is DFQATT, CDR2 SNEGSKA, per germline (reference sequence). The length of the CDR3 is 15 residues. The germline V and J ends were trimmed by 0 bases and 7 bases, with 15 bases remaining between them. The CDR3 DNA is TGCAGTGCTAGAGATGGTGGGGTACGTGGTGAAAAACTGTTTTTT. Translation gives CSARDGGVRGEKLFF.

CDR3 amino acids: CAIRNCPVQPQHF. For the CDR3, the DNA is TGTGCCATTCGTAACTGCCCCGTTCAGCCCCAGCATTTT. V usage is TRBV2 and J usage is TRBJ1-5; the D is unclear. With 10 bases removed from V and 6 bases from J, the gap between germline ends came to 16 bases. CDR3 size: 13 residues. Germline CDR1 SNHLY, CDR2 FYNNEI.